What follows are 25 T cell receptor beta chains derived from one specimen sequenced in a study of cytomegalovirus exposure and HLA in healthy donors. The PCR contained 60 Vbeta and 13 Jbeta primers. The method was immunoSEQ multiplex PCR; TCRdb's version includes in-frame clones alone and lacks a portion of them. The sample has about 190,000 clones, just under 80% seen once. Sequencing input: PBMCs. These receptors came from a woman in her twenties or thirties in good health and CMV-seropositive.

CDR3 amino acids: CASSDRGFSGANVLTF. CDR3 sequence (DNA): TGTGCCAGCAGCGACAGGGGATTTTCTGGGGCCAACGTCCTGACTTTC. V gene TRBV28 combines with J gene TRBJ2-6, with 8 bases fitting TRBD1. Germline V gene data show CDR1 as MDHEN and CDR2 as SYDVKM. The CDR3 runs to 16 residues. V shed 6 bases and J 1 base; nucleotides not matched to a gene: 5.

CDR3 DNA: TGTGCCAGCGCTAATACAGGGACAAGCTCCTACGAGCAGTACTTC. It is translated as CASANTGTSSYEQYF. The chain recombines TRBV27 with TRBJ2-7, with D tentatively TRBD1 (6 bases). Germline CDR1 and CDR2: MNHEY and SMNVEV (reference sequence). This CDR3 spans 15 amino acids. V shed 8 bases and J shed 0 bases, with 17 bases lying between them.

In this sample, this clone turned up a few times. The rearrangement uses TRBV5-4 and TRBJ2-5; 7 bases are a match to TRBD2. This CDR3 comprises 16 residues. Germline values: CDR1 SGHNT, CDR2 YYREEE (reference sequence). J gave up 4 bases and V 4 bases, and 13 bases lay outside the gene matches. The CDR3 nucleotides read TGTGCCAGCAGCCGCCGGGTGGGAGGGCTGGGAGAGACCCAGTACTTC. Its protein product is CASSRRVGGLGETQYF.

The chain carries TRBV29-1 and TRBJ1-1; TRBD1 might be the D (5 bases). This CDR3 has 13 amino acids. Per germline, CDR1 SQVTM and CDR2 ANQGSEA. V gave up 3 bases and J gave up 6 bases, with 14 bases separating them. The CDR3 reads CSVEGGRSSEAFF. CDR3 nucleotide sequence: TGCAGCGTTGAGGGGGGAAGGAGCTCTGAAGCTTTCTTT.

This clone occurred once. The chain couples TRBV6-1 to TRBJ2-2; D might be TRBD2 (6 bases). Germline CDR1 is MNHNS and CDR2 is SASEGT. With 6 bases removed from V and 5 bases from J, the gap between germline ends came to 16 bases. This CDR3 is built from 15 residues. The CDR3 nucleotides read TGTGCCAGCAGGACAACTAGCCGAGGGACCGGGGAGCTGTTTTTT. Translation: CASRTTSRGTGELFF.

The chain has TRBV7-9 and TRBJ1-2; no clear D. Deletions cut 6 bases from V and 0 bases from J, with 5 bases between. The CDR3 extends over 12 amino acids. Germline values: CDR1 SEHNR, CDR2 FQNEAQ (reference sequence). In nucleotides, the CDR3 is TGTGCCAGCAGGCCAGCTAACTATGGCTACACCTTC. This codes for CASRPANYGYTF.

This chain uses TRBV19 with TRBJ1-2, with TRBD1 as a possible D gene (5 bases). Germline CDR1 is LNHDA and CDR2 is SQIVND (reference sequence). Trimming took off 0 bases at V and 7 bases at J, with 15 bases between the two ends. The CDR3 sequence is 15 residues long. CDR3: CASSIDSGRNSGYTF. DNA of the CDR3: TGTGCCAGTAGTATAGATTCAGGGAGGAACAGTGGCTACACCTTC.

The rearrangement uses TRBV7-6 and TRBJ1-1, with D perhaps TRBD1 (6 bases). Trimming took off 5 bases at V and 7 bases at J, with 14 bases between the two ends. This CDR3 spans 13 amino acids. Germline CDR1 reads SGHVS; CDR2 reads FNYEAQ. The CDR3 region has the DNA TGTGCCAGCAGCGCCGTACCGACAGGTGAAGCTTTCTTT. Amino acid sequence: CASSAVPTGEAFF.

V gene TRBV7-2 combines with J gene TRBJ1-4, with a possible D match to TRBD1 (6 bases). The CDR3 consists of 15 residues. Germline values: CDR1 SGHTA, CDR2 FQGNSA. Trimming removed 1 base from V and 8 bases from J, with 14 bases in between. The chain's CDR3 is CASSLGGRGGEKLFF. CDR3 DNA sequence: TGTGCCAGCAGCTTAGGGGGCAGGGGCGGAGAAAAACTGTTTTTT.

J is TRBJ1-1 and V is TRBV7-2; TRBD1 matches at 7 bases. This CDR3 has 14 residues. Trimming at V came to 5 bases and at J to 10 bases, leaving 13 bases not matched to a gene. Germline CDR1 SGHTA, CDR2 FQGNSA. For the CDR3, the DNA is TGTGCCAGCAGCCCCACCCCCCGACAGGGCGGAGCTTTCTTT. Encoded protein: CASSPTPRQGGAFF.

The chain links TRBV5-6 to TRBJ2-5; TRBD2 matches 9 bases. The germline gives CDR1 SGHDT, CDR2 YYEEEE. The V and J ends lost 4 bases and 2 bases, in that order; junction bases with no gene match: 12. The CDR3 contains 17 residues. The CDR3 DNA sequence: TGTGCCAGCAGCCAGGGACTAGCTAACACCTTACAAGAGACCCAGTACTTC. Protein sequence: CASSQGLANTLQETQYF.

This rearrangement joins TRBV9 to TRBJ1-4, with TRBD1 as a possible D gene (6 bases). Trimming shortened V by 0 bases and J by 6 bases, and 18 bases separated the two germline ends. The V gene's germline CDR1 is SGDLS and CDR2 YYNGEE. This CDR3 region has 17 residues. This chain's CDR3 is CASSVGHRGAMDEKLFF. CDR3 DNA sequence: TGTGCCAGCAGCGTAGGTCACCGGGGGGCTATGGATGAAAAACTGTTTTTT.

The chain employs TRBV9 and TRBJ2-7; the D is unclear. The CDR3 runs to 13 residues. Germline CDR1 SGDLS, CDR2 YYNGEE. The germline V and J ends were trimmed by 6 bases and 2 bases, with 12 bases remaining between them. CDR3 sequence: CASNKFGAYEQYF. The CDR3 bases are TGTGCCAGCAACAAGTTCGGAGCCTACGAGCAGTACTTC.

The gene calls are TRBV6-5 and TRBJ2-5, with TRBD2 matching 7 bases. The tail of the sequence fits TRBJ2-7 better, so the J call may be wrong. Germline CDR1 reads MNHEY; CDR2 reads SVGAGI. The length of the CDR3 is 14 residues. CDR3 sequence: CASTPIAGPYEQYF. DNA for the CDR3: TGTGCCAGCACCCCCATAGCGGGCCCCTACGAGCAGTACTTC.

The J gene is TRBJ2-2, the V gene TRBV2, with D hard to call. The CDR3 is made up of 14 amino acids. Germline CDR1 is SNHLY and CDR2 is FYNNEI. V was shortened by 7 bases and J by 2 bases, with 11 bases between the two germline ends. DNA for the CDR3: TGTGCCAGCACTGAGACTCTCAACACCGGGGAGCTGTTTTTT. Its translation: CASTETLNTGELFF.

The chain employs TRBV28 and TRBJ2-7; D not resolved. V lost 5 bases and J lost 5, with 4 bases in between. The CDR3 spans 10 residues. Germline loops: CDR1 MDHEN, CDR2 SYDVKM. DNA of the CDR3: TGTGCCAGCAGTGGAGACGAGCAGTACTTC. Its protein is CASSGDEQYF.

This clone was recorded once. The V and J genes are TRBV4-2 and TRBJ2-3; perhaps TRBD1 as D (5 bases). This CDR3 has 16 amino acids. Germline V gene data show CDR1 as LGHNA and CDR2 as YNFKEQ. Trimming removed 0 bases from V and 1 base from J, with 11 bases in between. In nucleotides, the CDR3 is TGTGCCAGCAGCCAAGAAGCCAGGGTCGGCACAGATACGCAGTATTTT. This codes for CASSQEARVGTDTQYF.

As regards this clone: Within the sample, other DNA sequences also encode this same CDR3. The chain carries TRBV7-9 and TRBJ1-1; D is unclear. CDR3 length equals 12 residues. V shed 3 bases and J shed 4 bases, with 6 bases lying between them. Per the germline V gene, CDR1 is SEHNR and CDR2 is FQNEAQ (reference sequence). The CDR3 loop is CASSFSGTEAFF. The CDR3 DNA reads as TGTGCCAGCAGCTTCTCGGGCACTGAAGCTTTCTTT.

The rearrangement joins TRBV15 to TRBJ2-5; 15 nucleotides agree with TRBD2. V trimming: 2 bases; J trimming: 5 bases; junction bases outside the gene matches: 3. Germline CDR1 is LNHNV and CDR2 is YYDKDF (reference sequence). The CDR3 is made up of 16 amino acids. CDR3 DNA: TGTGCCACCAGCAGAAGGACTAGCGGGGGGGCTGAGACCCAGTACTTC. It encodes CATSRRTSGGAETQYF.

This clone was seen a handful of times. CDR3 bases: TGTGCCAGCAGCTTAGGTCCTCTAGCGGGGGGTTTTTCCTACGAGCAGTACTTC. Amino acids: CASSLGPLAGGFSYEQYF. This sequence joins TRBV7-2 and TRBJ2-7; TRBD2 agrees at 11 bases. The CDR3 length is 18 residues. Germline CDR1 SGHTA, CDR2 FQGNSA. The V and J ends lost 1 base and 1 base, in that order; junction bases with no gene match: 9.

There are a few counts of this clone. V usage is TRBV27 and J usage is TRBJ2-2; perhaps TRBD2 as D (5 bases). V was clipped by 2 bases and J by 6 bases, with 13 bases between them. Germline CDR1 MNHEY, CDR2 SMNVEV (reference sequence). This CDR3 is built from 15 residues. This CDR3 is CASSLPPSLAGELFF. Here the CDR3 DNA reads TGTGCCAGCAGTTTACCTCCTAGCCTCGCCGGGGAGCTGTTTTTT.

The chain couples TRBV2 to TRBJ1-6, with D unclear. CDR3 size: 15 residues. Germline CDR1 SNHLY, CDR2 FYNNEI. With 3 bases removed from V and 0 bases from J, the gap between germline ends came to 6 bases. The CDR3 here is CASSERFSYNSPLHF. The CDR3 DNA reads TGTGCCAGCAGTGAGAGGTTCTCCTATAATTCACCCCTCCACTTT. Full variable domain (remainder filled in from reference TRBV2 and TRBJ1-6): EPEVTQTPSHQVTQMGQEVILRCVPISNHLYFYWYRQILGQKVEFLVSFYNNEISEKSEIFDDQFSVERPDGSNFTLKIRSTKLEDSAMYFCASSERFSYNSPLHFGNGTRLTVT.

This clone occurred a few times. Different DNA sequences within this sample yield the same CDR3. The chain combines TRBV27 with TRBJ1-1; 8 bases match TRBD1. The CDR3 covers 13 residues. J gave up 4 bases and V 3 bases, and 1 base lay outside the gene matches. Germline V gives CDR1 MNHEY, CDR2 SMNVEV (reference sequence). The CDR3 here is CASSLTGATEAFF. CDR3 DNA: TGTGCCAGCAGTTTGACAGGGGCCACTGAAGCTTTCTTT.

The chain couples TRBV2 to TRBJ2-5; a weak D match, TRBD2 (6 bases). The DNA matches TRBJ2-7 better at its end, which makes the J call doubtful. Germline V gene sequence: CDR1 SNHLY, CDR2 FYNNEI. This CDR3 has 15 amino acids. The CDR3 region is CASRPGRGSESEQYF. As DNA, the CDR3 is TGTGCCAGCAGGCCAGGGCGGGGCTCGGAAAGCGAGCAGTACTTC.

This clone was found a few times. The chain has TRBV21-1 and TRBJ2-7; the table assigns TRBD1, which was not confirmed against the DNA. TRBV21-1 is a pseudogene. The CDR3 has 15 residues. For the CDR3, the DNA is TGTGCCAGCAAACCTCCCTCCACAGGCACCTACGAGCAGTACTTC. Protein product: CASKPPSTGTYEQYF.